This is a list of T cell receptor beta chains from one sample in a study of shared clonotypes between healthy human individuals. Sequencing used immunoSEQ multiplex PCR; TCRdb keeps in-frame clones, though not all of them. Of over a million clones listed, roughly 97% are singletons. The sequenced sample consisted of naive CD4+ T cells sorted from blood. Receptor source: a man in his thirties or forties in good health. Each CDR3 is given with its conserved first and last residue. Each record gives: V gene, J gene, CDR3 protein.

v_gene: TRBV4-1; j_gene: TRBJ1-1; CDR3aa: CASSQDRIQGRNTEAFF
v_gene: TRBV2; j_gene: TRBJ2-7; CDR3aa: CASSQSDRALF
v_gene: TRBV6-1; j_gene: TRBJ2-1; CDR3aa: CASSEPAGVYNEQFF
v_gene: TRBV7-9; j_gene: TRBJ2-7; CDR3aa: CASSYLSRYEQYF
v_gene: TRBV18; j_gene: TRBJ2-2; CDR3aa: CASSPSGGVTGELFF
v_gene: TRBV6-1; j_gene: TRBJ1-2; CDR3aa: CASSEVGRWMGGYTF
v_gene: TRBV28; j_gene: TRBJ1-5; CDR3aa: CASLGVPNQPQHF
v_gene: TRBV10-3; j_gene: TRBJ2-7; CDR3aa: CAISEDSGTGVFEQYF
v_gene: TRBV2; j_gene: TRBJ1-1; CDR3aa: CASGGRRNTEAFF
v_gene: TRBV10-1; j_gene: TRBJ2-7; CDR3aa: CASSPGGRYSYEQYF
v_gene: TRBV13; j_gene: TRBJ1-1; CDR3aa: CASSYGLANTEAFF
v_gene: TRBV5-1; j_gene: TRBJ2-5; CDR3aa: CASSLGTEGETQYF